The 21 T cell receptor beta chains below come from one sample, sequenced in a study of cytomegalovirus exposure and HLA in healthy donors (dated by TCRdb to about 2017). Library preparation used the immunoSEQ multiplex PCR assay. For the multiplex PCR, a mixture combining 60 forward primers for TCR Vbeta segments and 13 reverse primers for TCR Jbeta segments was used. TCRdb re-hosts the immuneACCESS table, in-frame sequences only. Its copies lack some clones; in the studies checked, an unresolved V gene accounts for under half of them, and the cause for the rest is not known. This sample holds some 90,000 clones; roughly 79% were observed only once. The ten largest account for roughly 15% of the sample. Sequenced sample: PBMCs. The source is a woman aged 70-85 years in good health and CMV-seropositive.

The chain carries TRBV28 and TRBJ2-2; TRBD2 might be the D (5 bases). The germline CDR1 and CDR2 sequences are MDHEN and SYDVKM. V shed 4 bases and J shed 1 base, with 16 bases lying between them. The CDR3 loop spans 17 amino acids. The CDR3 spells CASSYVVDLLNTGELFF. CDR3 nucleotides: TGTGCCAGCAGTTACGTGGTGGACTTGTTGAACACCGGGGAGCTGTTTTTT.

This clone was detected once. V and J are TRBV28 and TRBJ1-5, with D maybe TRBD1 (6 bases). The V end lost 5 bases, the J end lost 1 base, and 12 bases lay between the germline ends. Per germline, CDR1 MDHEN and CDR2 SYDVKM. CDR3 length: 15 amino acids. For the CDR3, the DNA is TGTGCCAGCAGTCTCGGGGGGGCCAGCAATCAGCCCCAGCATTTT. Amino acids: CASSLGGASNQPQHF. The full variable domain, completed using reference TRBV28 and TRBJ1-5, is DVKVTQSSRYLVKRTGEKVFLECVQDMDHENMFWYRQDPGLGLRLIYFSYDVKMKEKGDIPEGYSVSREKKERFSLILESASTNQTSMYLCASSLGGASNQPQHFGDGTRLSIL.

With regard to this clone: Mismatch with germline at one junction end may stem from a read error. The genes are TRBV7-9 and TRBJ2-3; D call uncertain. Looked up from germline, CDR1 is SEHNR and CDR2 is FQNEAQ (reference sequence). The CDR3 length is 15 residues. As DNA, the CDR3 is TGTTCCAGCAGCTTGAATCAACACGGCACAGATACGCAGTATTTT. It codes for CSSSLNQHGTDTQYF.

The chain links TRBV28 to TRBJ2-7; D is ambiguous. Trimming stripped 5 bases from V and 0 bases from J, with 14 bases between. Germline-derived CDR1 and CDR2 are MDHEN and SYDVKM. The length of the CDR3 is 15 residues. For the CDR3, the DNA is TGTGCCAGCAGTCTCCCGATGGGCCTCTCCTACGAGCAGTACTTC. This translates into CASSLPMGLSYEQYF.

The V and J genes are TRBV27 and TRBJ2-3, with 10 nucleotides matching TRBD2. From germline, CDR1 is MNHEY and CDR2 SMNVEV (reference sequence). The CDR3 spans 16 residues. Trimming cost V 6 bases and J 5 bases; bases outside gene matches: 11. CDR3 region: CASRLLAGVTRDTQYF. Here the CDR3 DNA reads TGTGCCAGCAGGTTGCTAGCGGGAGTCACGCGAGATACGCAGTATTTT.

The V and J genes are TRBV9 and TRBJ2-2; TRBD2 aligns across 15 bases. V lost 3 bases and J lost 1; bases outside the gene matches: 10. The length of the CDR3 is 20 residues. Looked up from germline, CDR1 is SGDLS and CDR2 is YYNGEE. In nucleotides, the CDR3 is TGTGCCAGCAGCGCGAGGGGACTAGCGGGAGGCTGGCGGAACACCGGGGAGCTGTTTTTT. This encodes CASSARGLAGGWRNTGELFF.

The rearrangement joins TRBV5-6 to TRBJ1-4; TRBD1 aligns across 9 bases. The trim removed 4 bases at V and 8 bases at J, leaving 9 bases unmatched. The CDR3 has 15 amino acids. Germline CDR1 is SGHDT and CDR2 is YYEEEE. CDR3 in DNA: TGTGCCAGCAGCCTATTACAGGGGGCGAAGGAAAAACTGTTTTTT. It is translated as CASSLLQGAKEKLFF.

This clone was detected a few times. In DNA form, the CDR3 reads TGTGCCAGCAGTGAAGTGGGACAGGGGGCGCGAACTGAAGCTTTCTTT. Translating gives CASSEVGQGARTEAFF. This chain joins TRBV6-1 and TRBJ1-1, with TRBD1 matching 12 bases. Germline assignment: CDR1 MNHNS and CDR2 SASEGT. The CDR3 loop spans 16 amino acids. J gave up 5 bases and V 1 base, and 5 bases lay outside the gene matches.

The chain has TRBV5-6 and TRBJ2-3; 7 nucleotides agree with TRBD2. V was pared by 2 bases and J by 2 bases, with 8 bases of the junction left unmatched. Germline-derived CDR1 and CDR2 are SGHDT and YYEEEE. This CDR3 spans 16 amino acids. The CDR3 DNA reads as TGTGCCAGCAGCTTCTTCCACCGGGACTACACAGATACGCAGTATTTT. As protein: CASSFFHRDYTDTQYF.

This chain uses TRBV9 with TRBJ1-3; 9 bases agree with TRBD1. V was clipped by 4 bases and J by 0 bases; unmatched bases: 2. This CDR3 has 15 residues. Germline V gene lookup returns CDR1 SGDLS and CDR2 YYNGEE. The CDR3, as DNA: TGTGCCAGCAGCTCGACAGGGGGCTCTGGAAACACCATATATTTT. Translating gives CASSSTGGSGNTIYF.

The V call is TRBV18, the J call TRBJ1-4, with a possible D match to TRBD1 (5 bases). CDR1 and CDR2 from the germline V gene are KGHSH and LQKENI. Trimming pared 5 bases from V and 5 bases from J, leaving 15 bases between. The CDR3 is 15 amino acids. CDR3 DNA sequence: TGTGCCAGCTCATTTTTCGGGACTGAGAATGAAAAACTGTTTTTT. Its protein product is CASSFFGTENEKLFF. Looking up the rest from reference TRBV18 and TRBJ1-4 gives the full variable domain: NAGVMQNPRHLVRRRGQEARLRCSPMKGHSHVYWYRQLPEEGLKFMVYLQKENIIDESGMPKERFSAEFPKEGPSILRIQQVVRGDSAAYFCASSFFGTENEKLFFGSGTQLSVL.

The V and J genes are TRBV9 and TRBJ2-3; D is unresolved. The CDR3 consists of 13 residues. V was trimmed by 7 bases and J by 5 bases, leaving 14 bases between them. The germline V gene encodes CDR1 SGDLS and CDR2 YYNGEE. The CDR3 DNA sequence: TGTGCCAGCGCGGATTTGCGAGAAGATACGCAGTATTTT. It yields the protein CASADLREDTQYF.

J is TRBJ1-2 and V is TRBV6-4; D may be TRBD1 (5 bases). V was clipped by 8 bases and J by 4 bases, with 20 bases between them. Germline loops: CDR1 MRHNA, CDR2 SNTAGT. This CDR3 region has 15 residues. CDR3 bases: TGTGCCAGCTCCCCTTCGGTCGGCGGGGGCTATGGCTACACCTTC. Translating gives CASSPSVGGGYGYTF.

The chain employs TRBV7-8 and TRBJ1-5; 9 nucleotides line up with TRBD1. With V trimmed by 5 bases and J by 4 bases, 6 bases remained unmatched. The CDR3 length is 15 residues. CDR1 is SGHVS and CDR2 is FQNEAQ in the germline V gene. The CDR3: CASSAGQGKNQPQHF. In nucleotides, the CDR3 is TGTGCCAGCAGCGCGGGACAGGGTAAGAATCAGCCCCAGCATTTT.

This chain connects TRBV4-1 to TRBJ2-5; D possibly corresponds to TRBD1 (6 bases). The J call may be in error: the DNA end matches TRBJ2-7 better. The CDR3 loop spans 18 amino acids. Germline assignment: CDR1 MGHRA and CDR2 YSYEKL. CDR3 DNA sequence: TGCGCCAGCAGCCAAAGGGAGCAGGGCAGGGGTTATTCGAGCGAGCAGTACTTC. It translates to CASSQREQGRGYSSEQYF.

This chain links TRBV7-3 with TRBJ2-7, with unresolved D. The CDR3 length is 13 residues. Germline assignment: CDR1 SGHTA and CDR2 FQGTGA. V was trimmed by 6 bases and J by 3 bases, leaving 12 bases between them. The CDR3: CASSRGAYYEQYF. CDR3 nucleotide sequence: TGTGCCAGCAGTCGCGGTGCCTACTACGAGCAGTACTTC.

This rearrangement joins TRBV6-5 to TRBJ1-2; 9 positions match TRBD1. V shed 8 bases and J 2 bases; nucleotides not matched to a gene: 6. From germline, CDR1 is MNHEY and CDR2 SVGAGI. CDR3 length equals 14 residues. The chain's CDR3 is CASGNRGLNYGYTF. The CDR3 coding sequence is TGTGCCAGCGGAAACAGGGGGCTCAACTATGGCTACACCTTC.

This chain joins TRBV19 and TRBJ2-5; 7 bases are shared with TRBD2. Near its end, the DNA agrees better with TRBJ2-7, so the J call may be wrong. Germline V gene lookup returns CDR1 LNHDA and CDR2 SQIVND (reference sequence). The CDR3 is 15 amino acids. The CDR3 protein is CASSKSGAITYEQYF. DNA of the CDR3: TGTGCCAGTAGTAAAAGCGGGGCAATTACCTACGAGCAGTACTTC.

The chain's CDR3 is CASSLVGVRGTGEETQYF. CDR3 DNA: TGTGCCAGCAGCTTAGTCGGGGTTAGGGGGACAGGGGAAGAGACCCAGTACTTC. The chain links TRBV11-2 to TRBJ2-5; 10 nucleotides line up with TRBD1. V gave up 1 base and J gave up 3 bases; unmatched junction bases: 11. The CDR3 loop spans 18 amino acids. The V gene's germline CDR1 is SGHAT and CDR2 FQNNGV.

V is TRBV7-9 and J is TRBJ2-3; tentatively, D is TRBD1 (6 bases). This CDR3 is 17 amino acids long. Trimming pared 5 bases from V and 1 base from J, leaving 19 bases between. Germline V gives CDR1 SEHNR, CDR2 FQNEAQ (reference sequence). The CDR3 bases are TGTGCCAGCAGCCGCACGACAGGACTTGAGGGCACAGATACGCAGTATTTT. Amino acids: CASSRTTGLEGTDTQYF.

This chain joins TRBV6-5 and TRBJ2-4, with D hard to call. CDR1 and CDR2 (germline): MNHEY, SVGAGI. The CDR3 runs 16 residues. Trimming shortened V by 0 bases and J by 0 bases, and 9 bases separated the two germline ends. CDR3 amino acids: CASSYSYSLAKNIQYF. The DNA of the CDR3 is TGTGCCAGCAGTTACTCATACTCCTTAGCCAAAAACATTCAGTACTTC.